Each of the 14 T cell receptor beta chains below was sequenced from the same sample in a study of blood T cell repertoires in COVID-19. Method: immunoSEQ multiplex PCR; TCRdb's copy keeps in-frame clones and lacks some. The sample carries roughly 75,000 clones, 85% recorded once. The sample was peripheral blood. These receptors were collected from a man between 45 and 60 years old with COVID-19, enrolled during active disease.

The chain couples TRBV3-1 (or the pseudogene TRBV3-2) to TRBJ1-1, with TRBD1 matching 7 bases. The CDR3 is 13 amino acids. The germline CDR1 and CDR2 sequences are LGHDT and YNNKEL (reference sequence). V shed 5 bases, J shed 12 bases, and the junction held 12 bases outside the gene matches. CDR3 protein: CASSETRDSPTFF. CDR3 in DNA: TGTGCCAGCAGCGAAACTCGGGACAGTCCGACTTTCTTT.

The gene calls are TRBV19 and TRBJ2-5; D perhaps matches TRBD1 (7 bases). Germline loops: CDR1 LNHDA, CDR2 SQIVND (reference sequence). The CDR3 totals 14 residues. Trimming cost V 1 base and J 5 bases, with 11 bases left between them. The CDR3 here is CASSIGQGGETQYF. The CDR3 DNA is TGTGCCAGTAGTATAGGTCAGGGGGGCGAGACCCAGTACTTC.

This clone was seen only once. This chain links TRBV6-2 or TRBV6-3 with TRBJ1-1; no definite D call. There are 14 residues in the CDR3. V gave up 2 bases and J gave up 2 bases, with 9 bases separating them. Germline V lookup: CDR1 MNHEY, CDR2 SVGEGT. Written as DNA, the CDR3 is TGTGCCAGCAGTTACATCCCTCCTAACACTGAAGCTTTCTTT. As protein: CASSYIPPNTEAFF.

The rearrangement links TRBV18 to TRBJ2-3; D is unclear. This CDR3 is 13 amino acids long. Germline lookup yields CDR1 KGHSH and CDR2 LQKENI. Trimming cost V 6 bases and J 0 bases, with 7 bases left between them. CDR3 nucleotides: TGTGCCAGCTCTGTGACTAGCACAGATACGCAGTATTTT. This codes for CASSVTSTDTQYF.

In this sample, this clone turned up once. CDR3 in DNA: TGTGCCAGCAGCTCAAGCGGAACCTACGAGCAGTACTTC. Its protein product is CASSSSGTYEQYF. The chain uses TRBV7-9 and TRBJ2-7; D possibly corresponds to TRBD2 (5 bases). V shed 4 bases and J shed 2 bases, with 9 bases lying between them. Germline CDR1 is SEHNR and CDR2 is FQNEAQ (reference sequence). CDR3 length: 13 residues.

The CDR3 spells CASSPPGIPMNTEAFF. Here the CDR3 DNA reads TGTGCCAGCAGTCCCCCGGGGATACCAATGAACACTGAAGCTTTCTTT. This chain joins TRBV28 and TRBJ1-1; D remains ambiguous. The germline V gene encodes CDR1 MDHEN and CDR2 SYDVKM. This CDR3 has 16 amino acids. Trimming stripped 5 bases from V and 0 bases from J, with 16 bases between.

The CDR3 sequence: CASRSGGHYNEQFF. As DNA, the CDR3 is TGTGCCAGCAGGTCAGGGGGCCACTACAATGAGCAGTTCTTC. The rearrangement uses TRBV7-3 and TRBJ2-1, with 8 bases identical to TRBD1. The CDR3 loop spans 14 amino acids. V lost 6 bases and J lost 3; bases outside the gene matches: 4. Germline loops: CDR1 SGHTA, CDR2 FQGTGA.

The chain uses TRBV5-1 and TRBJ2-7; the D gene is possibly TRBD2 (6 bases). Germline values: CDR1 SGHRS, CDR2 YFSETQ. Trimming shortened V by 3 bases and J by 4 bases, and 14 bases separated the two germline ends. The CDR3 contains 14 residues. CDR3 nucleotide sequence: TGCGCCAGCAGCTCCGCACCCGGGGGTTACGAGCAGTACTTC. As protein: CASSSAPGGYEQYF.

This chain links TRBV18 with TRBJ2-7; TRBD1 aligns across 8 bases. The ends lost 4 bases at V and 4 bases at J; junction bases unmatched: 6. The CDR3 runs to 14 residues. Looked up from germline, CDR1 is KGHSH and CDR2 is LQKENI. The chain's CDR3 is CASSLGQGAYEQYF. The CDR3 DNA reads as TGTGCCAGCTCACTTGGACAGGGAGCTTACGAGCAGTACTTC.

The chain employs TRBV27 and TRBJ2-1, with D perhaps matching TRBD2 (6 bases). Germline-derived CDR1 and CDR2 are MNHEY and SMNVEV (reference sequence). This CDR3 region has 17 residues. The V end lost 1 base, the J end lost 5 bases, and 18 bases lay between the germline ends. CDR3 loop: CASSLWRGGGANNEQFF. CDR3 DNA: TGTGCCAGCAGTTTATGGCGTGGGGGAGGAGCCAACAATGAGCAGTTCTTC.

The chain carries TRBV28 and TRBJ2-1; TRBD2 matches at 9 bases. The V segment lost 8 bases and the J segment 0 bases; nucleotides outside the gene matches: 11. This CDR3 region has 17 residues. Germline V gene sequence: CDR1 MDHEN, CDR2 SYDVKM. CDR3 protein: CASPPGLAPSSYNEQFF. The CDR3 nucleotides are TGTGCCAGCCCCCCCGGACTAGCGCCGAGCTCCTACAATGAGCAGTTCTTC.

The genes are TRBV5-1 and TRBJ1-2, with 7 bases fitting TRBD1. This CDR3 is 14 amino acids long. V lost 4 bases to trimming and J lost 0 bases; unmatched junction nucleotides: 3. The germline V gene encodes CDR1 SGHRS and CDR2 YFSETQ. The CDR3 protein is CASSQGQTNYGYTF. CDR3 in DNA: TGCGCCAGCAGCCAGGGACAGACTAACTATGGCTACACCTTC.

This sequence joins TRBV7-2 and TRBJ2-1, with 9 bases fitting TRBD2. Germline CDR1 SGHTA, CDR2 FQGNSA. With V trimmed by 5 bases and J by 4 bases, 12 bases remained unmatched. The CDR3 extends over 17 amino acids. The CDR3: CASSRRGGRGDYNEQFF. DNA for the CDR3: TGTGCCAGCAGCCGCCGAGGCGGGAGGGGCGATTACAATGAGCAGTTCTTC.

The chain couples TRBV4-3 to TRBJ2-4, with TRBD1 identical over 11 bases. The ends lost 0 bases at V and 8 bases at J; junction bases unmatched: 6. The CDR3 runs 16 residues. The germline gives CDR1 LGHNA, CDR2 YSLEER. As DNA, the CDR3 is TGCGCCAGCAGCCAAGATCTCGGACAGGGGGCATACATTCAGTACTTC. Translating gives CASSQDLGQGAYIQYF.